The 31 T cell receptor beta chains below come from one sample, sequenced in a study of cytomegalovirus exposure and HLA in healthy donors. PCR was performed using 60 Vbeta and 13 Jbeta primers. The repertoire was sequenced with immunoSEQ multiplex PCR; TCRdb's copy has only in-frame clones and lacks some. The sample lists about 180,000 clones, about 79% occurring once. Sequencing was performed on PBMCs. The receptors originated from a girl aged 2-10 years in good health and CMV-seropositive.

This chain joins TRBV13 and TRBJ2-7; D not resolved. Per germline, CDR1 PRHDT and CDR2 FYEKMQ (reference sequence). Trimming pared 6 bases from V and 2 bases from J, leaving 8 bases between. This CDR3 has 12 amino acids. The CDR3 is CASSYSTYEQYF. The CDR3, as DNA: TGTGCCAGCAGTTATTCTACCTACGAGCAGTACTTC.

On this clone itself: The conserved phenylalanine or tryptophan is not found at the CDR3 terminus, so this likely reflects a read error. This chain uses TRBV4-1 with TRBJ2-7, with D perhaps matching TRBD1 (6 bases). CDR1 is MGHRA, CDR2 YSYEKL, per germline. The CDR3 covers 14 residues. Deletions cut 1 base from V and 3 bases from J, with 10 bases between. The CDR3 is CASSQVTGSYEQYL. The CDR3 DNA sequence: TGCGCCAGCAGCCAAGTTACAGGGAGCTACGAGCAGTACCTC.

The chain has TRBV2 and TRBJ1-6; possibly TRBD1 for D (6 bases). V lost 6 bases and J 4 bases, leaving 16 bases between the germline ends. The CDR3 is 16 amino acids. The germline gives CDR1 SNHLY, CDR2 FYNNEI. DNA for the CDR3: TGTGCCAGCAGAAGACCCGGGACACCATATAATTCACCCCTCCACTTT. Its translation is CASRRPGTPYNSPLHF. Complete variable domain (other parts from reference TRBV2 and TRBJ1-6): EPEVTQTPSHQVTQMGQEVILRCVPISNHLYFYWYRQILGQKVEFLVSFYNNEISEKSEIFDDQFSVERPDGSNFTLKIRSTKLEDSAMYFCASRRPGTPYNSPLHFGNGTRLTVT.

This chain connects TRBV5-6 to TRBJ2-3, with 8 positions matching TRBD1. V lost 1 base to trimming and J lost 1 base; unmatched junction nucleotides: 5. The length of the CDR3 is 16 residues. From germline, CDR1 is SGHDT and CDR2 YYEEEE. The CDR3 region is CASSLLTGVGTDTQYF. For the CDR3, the DNA is TGTGCCAGCAGCTTGTTGACAGGGGTTGGCACAGATACGCAGTATTTT.

The chain has TRBV2 and TRBJ2-7; 9 bases are a match to TRBD2. There are 15 residues in the CDR3. Germline trimming cut 7 bases from V and 4 bases from J; bases unmatched to any gene: 11. Germline V gives CDR1 SNHLY, CDR2 FYNNEI. In nucleotides, the CDR3 is TGTGCCAGCACCATTGAAGGGGGACTAGCATACGAGCAGTACTTC. This codes for CASTIEGGLAYEQYF.

The chain is built from TRBV5-1 and TRBJ2-3, with D tentatively TRBD1 (6 bases). V was pared by 0 bases and J by 0 bases, with 23 bases between. Germline V CDR1 and CDR2: SGHRS, YFSETQ. The CDR3 loop spans 20 amino acids. The CDR3 is CASSLARLKGQPASTDTQYF. Here the CDR3 DNA reads TGCGCCAGCAGCTTGGCCCGCTTAAAAGGACAGCCTGCTAGCACAGATACGCAGTATTTT.

V usage is TRBV4-1 and J usage is TRBJ1-2, with 7 positions matching TRBD1. CDR1 is MGHRA, CDR2 YSYEKL, per germline. This CDR3 region has 14 residues. The ends lost 3 bases at V and 8 bases at J; junction bases unmatched: 9. CDR3 DNA: TGCGCCAGCAGCCAGACAGGGACCCTAAACGGCTACACCTTC. Its translation: CASSQTGTLNGYTF.

This clone showed up just once. V gene TRBV5-1 combines with J gene TRBJ2-1; TRBD2 matches at 11 bases. This CDR3 is built from 15 residues. With V trimmed by 4 bases and J by 4 bases, 4 bases remained unmatched. Germline V gives CDR1 SGHRS, CDR2 YFSETQ. The CDR3 nucleotides read TGCGCCAGCAGCCCCGGGACTAGCGGATACAATGAGCAGTTCTTC. Amino acid sequence: CASSPGTSGYNEQFF.

V is TRBV11-3 and J is TRBJ2-7; D possibly corresponds to TRBD1 (6 bases). Germline V lookup: CDR1 SGHNT, CDR2 YENEEA. This CDR3 contains 12 residues. V gave up 6 bases and J gave up 4 bases, with 10 bases separating them. Here the CDR3 DNA reads TGTGCCAGCAGGTATCAGGGGTACGAGCAGTACTTC. Translating gives CASRYQGYEQYF.

The V gene is TRBV19, the J gene TRBJ1-4, with 10 bases matching TRBD1. Germline V CDR1 and CDR2: LNHDA, SQIVND (reference sequence). The CDR3 is 15 amino acids. V trimming: 4 bases; J trimming: 7 bases; junction bases outside the gene matches: 6. The CDR3 nucleotides are TGTGCCAGTAGTAAACCGGGACAGGGGATTGAAAAACTGTTTTTT. Translation gives CASSKPGQGIEKLFF.

This clone was observed a single time. The V gene is TRBV5-8, the J gene TRBJ2-1; 10 bases fit TRBD1. The CDR3 loop spans 15 amino acids. Per germline, CDR1 SGHTS and CDR2 YDEGEE. V lost 2 bases to trimming and J lost 8 bases; unmatched junction nucleotides: 7. The CDR3: CASSLGTGVNYEQFF. CDR3 sequence (DNA): TGTGCCAGCAGCTTAGGGACAGGGGTTAACTATGAGCAGTTCTTC.

The chain carries TRBV6-1 and TRBJ2-1; 8 bases align to TRBD2. CDR3 length: 15 amino acids. Germline lookup yields CDR1 MNHNS and CDR2 SASEGT. V lost 7 bases to trimming and J lost 0 bases; unmatched junction nucleotides: 5. CDR3 sequence: CASTSSGSSYNEQFF. CDR3 DNA sequence: TGTGCCAGCACGTCGAGCGGGAGCTCCTACAATGAGCAGTTCTTC.

V usage is TRBV6-4 and J usage is TRBJ2-2; tentatively, D is TRBD2 (6 bases). V was trimmed by 11 bases and J by 8 bases, leaving 12 bases between them. The CDR3 extends over 11 amino acids. The germline gives CDR1 MRHNA, CDR2 SNTAGT. The DNA for the CDR3 is TGTGCCTCATCGGAGGGAGGGGAGCTGTTTTTT. Translation: CASSEGGELFF.

The chain joins TRBV6-1 to TRBJ2-1; the match to TRBD2 covers 9 bases. The junction had 1 base not matched to a gene; V was cut back by 9 bases and J by 1 base. The length of the CDR3 is 13 residues. Germline V gene lookup returns CDR1 MNHNS and CDR2 SASEGT. The CDR3 here is CASTSGSYNEQFF. Here the CDR3 DNA reads TGTGCCAGTACTAGCGGGTCCTACAATGAGCAGTTCTTC.

The chain uses TRBV30 and TRBJ1-2; 9 bases align to TRBD1. The germline gives CDR1 GTSNPN, CDR2 SVGIG (reference sequence). The CDR3 is 15 residues long. With 1 base clipped from V and 6 bases from J, the junction kept 9 bases outside the gene matches. The CDR3 nucleotides read TGTGCCTGGAGTGCCAAGGGACAGGGTATGGATGGCTACACCTTC. This translates into CAWSAKGQGMDGYTF.

The chain couples TRBV11-2 to TRBJ2-3, with D tentatively TRBD2 (5 bases). Germline V gene sequence: CDR1 SGHAT, CDR2 FQNNGV. The CDR3 is 13 amino acids. V dropped 7 bases and J dropped 4 bases, with 12 bases sitting between them. CDR3 sequence: CASTRGNPDTQYF. CDR3 DNA sequence: TGTGCCAGCACCCGGGGAAATCCAGATACGCAGTATTTT. Looking up the rest from reference TRBV11-2 and TRBJ2-3 gives the full variable domain: EAGVAQSPRYKIIEKRQSVAFWCNPISGHATLYWYQQILGQGPKLLIQFQNNGVVDDSQLPKDRFSAERLKGVDSTLKIQPAKLEDSAVYLCASTRGNPDTQYFGPGTRLTVL.

V and J are TRBV7-3 and TRBJ2-7; 12 positions agree with TRBD2. V was clipped by 5 bases and J by 5 bases; unmatched bases: 7. The CDR3 sequence is 15 residues long. Looked up from germline, CDR1 is SGHTA and CDR2 is FQGTGA. The CDR3 nucleotides are TGTGCCAGCAGCCCTGGACTAGCGGGACCCCACGAGCAGTACTTC. It yields the protein CASSPGLAGPHEQYF. The entire variable domain, with the rest obtained from reference TRBV7-3 and TRBJ2-7, is as follows: GAGVSQTPSNKVTEKGKYVELRCDPISGHTALYWYRQSLGQGPEFLIYFQGTGAADDSGLPNDRFFAVRPEGSVSTLKIQRTERGDSAVYLCASSPGLAGPHEQYFGPGTRLTVT.

The V call is TRBV2, the J call TRBJ2-7; 12 bases align to TRBD2. The germline gives CDR1 SNHLY, CDR2 FYNNEI. This CDR3 has 14 residues. The J segment lost 3 bases and the V segment lost 6 bases, leaving 3 bases of the junction unmatched. Here the CDR3 reads CASSPSGRDYEQYF. The CDR3 DNA follows: TGTGCCAGCAGCCCTAGCGGGAGGGACTACGAGCAGTACTTC.

The V call is TRBV27, the J call TRBJ2-7; D unresolved. Germline CDR1 reads MNHEY; CDR2 reads SMNVEV (reference sequence). This CDR3 region has 13 residues. V was cut by 5 bases and J by 3 bases, with 11 bases left in between. The CDR3 loop is CASSPNQDYEQYF. CDR3 in DNA: TGTGCCAGCAGTCCCAACCAGGACTACGAGCAGTACTTC.

This chain links TRBV13 with TRBJ2-4; TRBD1 matches 8 bases. The CDR3 spans 18 residues. Germline CDR1 PRHDT, CDR2 FYEKMQ (reference sequence). Losses at the gene ends were 1 base for V and 9 bases for J; bases not matched to a gene: 17. The DNA of the CDR3 is TGTGCCAGCAGCTTAGCCCTCACGTTTTCAGGGGGCCATGGCATTCAGTACTTC. This codes for CASSLALTFSGGHGIQYF. The full variable domain, rest sourced from reference TRBV13 and TRBJ2-4, is AAGVIQSPRHLIKEKRETATLKCYPIPRHDTVYWYQQGPGQDPQFLISFYEKMQSDKGSIPDRFSAQQFSDYHSELNMSSLELGDSALYFCASSLALTFSGGHGIQYFGAGTRLSVL.

In this sample, this clone turned up once. The chain couples TRBV4-1 to TRBJ2-1; 10 bases fit TRBD2. The CDR3 consists of 18 residues. V lost 7 bases and J lost 0; bases outside the gene matches: 12. Germline V gene sequence: CDR1 MGHRA, CDR2 YSYEKL. The CDR3 spells CASNLLAGAPSSYNEQFF. The CDR3 region has the DNA TGCGCCAGCAATCTTCTAGCGGGAGCCCCGAGCTCCTACAATGAGCAGTTCTTC.

This clone was counted between two and nine times. J is TRBJ1-1 and V is TRBV6-5; D gene unclear. Germline V gene sequence: CDR1 MNHEY, CDR2 SVGAGI. V lost 6 bases and J lost 5, with 13 bases in between. The CDR3 extends over 13 amino acids. CDR3 in DNA: TGTGCCAGCAGGACTCGGAGGGAGACTGAAGCTTTCTTT. This gives the protein CASRTRRETEAFF.

CDR3 in amino acids: CASSYTSGGATYNEQFF. The CDR3 region has the DNA TGTGCCAGCAGCTACACTAGCGGGGGGGCCACCTACAATGAGCAGTTCTTC. The V call is TRBV11-3, the J call TRBJ2-1, with TRBD2 matching over 13 bases. The V gene's germline CDR1 is SGHNT and CDR2 YENEEA. The CDR3 consists of 17 residues. The V gene end was trimmed by 4 bases and the J gene end by 2 bases; junction bases not matched to a gene: 5. The full variable domain, its missing parts supplied by reference TRBV11-3 and TRBJ2-1, is EAGVVQSPRYKIIEKKQPVAFWCNPISGHNTLYWYLQNLGQGPELLIRYENEEAVDDSQLPKDRFSAERLKGVDSTLKIQPAELGDSAVYLCASSYTSGGATYNEQFFGPGTRLTVL.

The sample holds one count of this clone. This sequence joins TRBV30 and TRBJ2-5, with D hard to call. The CDR3 totals 13 residues. Trimming left V 8 bases short and J 1 base short, with 14 bases between. Per the germline V gene, CDR1 is GTSNPN and CDR2 is SVGIG (reference sequence). CDR3 sequence (DNA): TGTGCCGGAAATAACAGATTCCAAGAGACCCAGTACTTC. This translates into CAGNNRFQETQYF.

This clone has only a few counts. The chain is built from TRBV6-1 and TRBJ1-6; TRBD1 matches 9 bases. This CDR3 is 16 amino acids long. The V and J ends lost 2 bases and 6 bases, in that order; junction bases with no gene match: 5. Germline loops: CDR1 MNHNS, CDR2 SASEGT. The CDR3 spells CASSENRGLSNSPLHF. The CDR3 region has the DNA TGTGCCAGCAGTGAAAACAGGGGGCTGAGTAATTCACCCCTCCACTTT.

The gene calls are TRBV12-5 and TRBJ2-5; 12 nucleotides line up with TRBD2. The CDR3 has 17 residues. V was clipped by 5 bases and J by 4 bases; unmatched bases: 11. Germline loops: CDR1 LGHNT, CDR2 FRNRAP. The CDR3 DNA is TGTGCTAGTGGTACCCGACTAGCGGGAGTGGCTGGAGAGACCCAGTACTTC. Protein sequence: CASGTRLAGVAGETQYF.

The chain carries TRBV4-1 and TRBJ2-1; TRBD2 matches 12 bases. This CDR3 contains 16 residues. The ends lost 4 bases at V and 5 bases at J; junction bases unmatched: 6. Germline loops: CDR1 MGHRA, CDR2 YSYEKL. The CDR3 here is CASSLTGLAGNNEQFF. The CDR3 DNA reads as TGCGCCAGCAGCCTTACCGGACTAGCGGGAAACAATGAGCAGTTCTTC.

The V call is TRBV27, the J call TRBJ1-1, with 8 bases lining up with TRBD1. The CDR3 is 14 residues long. Germline loops: CDR1 MNHEY, CDR2 SMNVEV (reference sequence). V lost 4 bases and J lost 4; bases outside the gene matches: 5. The CDR3 spells CASSSWTGSTEAFF. CDR3 nucleotides: TGTGCCAGCAGTTCCTGGACAGGGTCCACTGAAGCTTTCTTT.

The rearrangement joins TRBV15 to TRBJ1-2; the D gene is possibly TRBD1 (6 bases). V gave up 5 bases and J gave up 7 bases, with 23 bases separating them. The CDR3 covers 16 residues. In germline, CDR1 is LNHNV, CDR2 YYDKDF (reference sequence). CDR3 loop: CATSGDTTGFGGGYTF. CDR3 nucleotides: TGTGCCACCAGCGGCGATACTACAGGGTTTGGGGGTGGCTACACCTTC.

The V call is TRBV4-1, the J call TRBJ2-7, with D possibly TRBD1 on 5 matching bases. Germline V CDR1 and CDR2: MGHRA, YSYEKL. CDR3 length: 19 amino acids. The germline V and J ends were trimmed by 0 bases and 0 bases, with 21 bases remaining between them. DNA for the CDR3: TGCGCCAGCAGCCAAGAGCAGGGTTTTAAAATCCCCCTCTCCTACGAGCAGTACTTC. This codes for CASSQEQGFKIPLSYEQYF.

The chain uses TRBV12-1 and TRBJ2-6; the D call TRBD2 from the table was never checked on the DNA. TRBV12-1 is described as a pseudogene. CDR3 length: 20 amino acids. The CDR3 sequence: CASSFGWEGRFDSGANVLTF. Here the CDR3 DNA reads TGTGCCAGCAGCTTTGGATGGGAGGGCAGATTCGACTCTGGGGCCAACGTCCTGACTTTC.